This T cell receptor (beta chain) was recovered during a study of CD8+CD57+ T cells in acquired aplastic anemia. At the level of the study: Sorted CD4+ and CD8+ cells gave an average of around 3.1 ug of DNA. General study results and limits: A set of 25 to 35 CD8+ CDR3 sequences was shared between patients and controls, and these sequences appeared highly expressed in patients.

In germline, CDR1 is DFQATT, CDR2 SNEGSKA (reference sequence). Trimming removed 0 bases from V and 0 bases from J, with 9 bases in between. The CDR3 loop spans 16 amino acids. Profiles of TCR beta VDJ and CDR3 were generated from a genomic DNA template. TCRdb called the reads again in MiXCR, with one record for every CDR3 protein. This table has 150,000 or so distinct CDR3 sequences, around 48% appearing once. Patients included in sequencing had previously demonstrated CD8+CD57+ cell expansion by flow cytometry. In its sample, this clonotype was seen many times. Its target is not known. This chain joins TRBV20-1 and TRBJ1-6; D is uncertain. The TCR was taken from a human donor with aplastic anemia. The sequenced sample consisted of sorted CD4+, CD8+, or CD8+CD57+ T cells (not recorded which) from PBMCs. CDR3 DNA sequence: TGCAGTGCTAGAGAGGCACCCAGCTCCTATAATTCACCCCTCCACTTT. The encoded protein is CSAREAPSSYNSPLHF.